The TCR beta chain under discussion was sequenced for a study of blood T cells in healthy people across ages (dated by TCRdb to 2013 to 2016). The study in broad terms: In model experiments, template switching captured roughly one uniquely barcoded TCR beta cDNA molecule for every two T cells. The study measured age-related changes in TCR beta repertoire diversity using deep sequencing normalized with unique cDNA molecular identifiers. The donors were divided into four age groups: young (average about 16 years), middle-aged (over 35), aged (about 61) and long-lived (nearly 85). Using the same blood draw, the study looked at two additional independent replicas of 1 million unique cDNA reads for two donors, one aged 18 to 30 and the other aged 80 or older. Beyond this particular receptor, the publication reports: As age increased, observed TCR beta diversity per million T cells dropped in a roughly linear way, and a significant reduction was already evident by age 40. Compared with the aged group, more naive CD4+ T cells, fewer expanded clones and increased TCR diversity were shown by the long-lived group, suggesting age selection. Bulk unsorted PBMC profiling prevented conclusive comparison of naive and antigen-experienced compartments. Donor CMV infection status was unknown, potentially confounding age-related changes in expanded clonotypes. A strong correlation was found between observed TCR beta diversity and the percentage of naive T cells measured by flow cytometry. Estimates of total diversity based on one million sequenced T cells were considered lower bounds and underestimates.

Donors were a few dozen systemically healthy Caucasian individuals from Russia aged roughly 6 to 95 years. Approximately 9 milliliters of peripheral blood were collected from each donor into EDTA-treated Vacutainer tubes. PBMCs were isolated by Ficoll-Paque density-gradient centrifugation, with at least 6.5 million obtained per sample. Trizol reagent was used to extract total RNA from PBMCs, with at least 5.5 micrograms per sample. For every donor, flow cytometry on a PBMC aliquot measured the percentage of naive CD45RAhigh/CD27high T cells. Points on this clonotype: What this receptor recognizes is not known. Base-call qualities are not available, and no considerably larger clone is one nucleotide away.

Libraries were built with 5' RACE. Data came from an Illumina HiSeq 2500. A second PCR of roughly 7 to 11 cycles was performed with a sample-barcoded 5' primer and a J-beta primer mix. A template-switch 5' adaptor carrying 12 random nucleotides introduced a unique molecular identifier onto each TCR beta cDNA molecule. At least 2.5 million CDR3-containing paired-end reads were obtained from each sample. The Mint cDNA synthesis kit, primed by a TRBC-specific oligonucleotide, was used to synthesize first-strand cDNA from all RNA. After uracil-DNA glycosylase treatment, a first 18-cycle PCR used universal primers M1SS and BC2_uni_R on all cDNA. From the authors' description of their analysis: For normalization, 1 million high-quality reads were randomly selected from each sample, with every read carrying a distinct molecular identifier. Reads with shared molecular identifiers were discarded instead of being binned into consensus sequences. MiTCR, run with a Q25 quality threshold and the strictest error-elimination algorithm, handled CDR3 identification, clonotype clustering and error correction. A nonparametric unseen species model with Euler transformation was used to estimate a lower bound on total TCR beta diversity. The public reads were run again by TCRdb, first through fastp at Q25 and then through MiXCR, and only productive beta chains were kept. Rows with a matching CDR3 protein are joined into one entry that keeps the most common DNA and genes. These V and J calls rely on TCRdb rather than the paper's analysis. For this sample there are around 1,000,000 distinct CDR3 sequences; around 25% appear just once. The ten top clones hold about 0.69% of the sample.

A further study also used this sample, focusing on T cells of mothers and their children. The second study also describes: Nine systemically healthy Caucasian individuals, comprising three mothers and their six children, were included as donors. cDNA synthesis used all of the extracted RNA, with around 1.4 ug of RNA in each 15 ul reaction. In the second PCR, sample barcodes and 2-4 random nucleotides were introduced via the M1S primer. More than 8 million TCR beta CDR3 reads were obtained from each mother, and approximately 3 million reads were obtained from each child. Thymic selection shapes the output of TCR recombination in a similar way in related and unrelated pairs, and inherited differences have a minor effect. Normalized repertoire overlap was always found to be slightly, but never significantly, higher in related mother-child pairs than in unrelated mother-child pairs. No persistent microchimeric T cell clones were detected, at a sensitivity of roughly 99 clones per million clonotypes. The study used deep NGS to compare TCR beta repertoires of mothers and children, seeking features distinguishing related mother-child pairs from unrelated individuals. The mean age was about 38 +/- 4 years for the mothers and about 10 +/- 4 years for the children. Libraries were sequenced on Illumina HiSeq 2000 with 100+100 nt paired-end reads after adapter ligation with NEBNext reagents. To prevent cross-contamination, the mother and child libraries were prepared one month apart and sequenced in separate runs. Each donor had between about 500,000 and 2,100,000 distinct TCR beta clonotypes identified. Naive TCR beta clonotypes were estimated from low-frequency clonotypes matched to each donor's FACS-determined naive share, without sorting.

The TCR comes from a girl aged 2 to 10 in good health. Sequencing was done on a sample of blood.

The DNA sequence follows: TGTGCCAGCAGCCATTTAGAGCCGGGAGATGAGACCCAGTACTTC. This gives the protein CASSHLEPGDETQYF. The receptor chain draws on TRBV11-2 and TRBJ2-5; TRBD2 is perhaps the D gene, given 6 matching bases. In the germline V gene, CDR1 corresponds to SGHAT and CDR2 to FQNNGV. V gives up 5 bases and J gives up 5 bases, and the segment between their germline ends measures 18 bases. The CDR3 numbers 15 residues from cysteine through phenylalanine. The CDR3 DNA has 45 bases and is translated from base 1.